This record looks at one TCR beta chain sequence and its context. The data were taken from a study of blood T cell repertoires in COVID-19. The overall study: In each case, the material was cDNA or gDNA derived from T cells, B-cell-depleted T cells, or PBMCs.

Exposed enrollees encountered a COVID-19 case at some point within 2 weeks before study entry. The V gene's germline CDR1 is MDHEN and CDR2 SYDVKM. With V trimmed by 6 bases and J by 4 bases, 8 bases remained unmatched. This CDR3 is 14 amino acids long. Here immunoSEQ multiplex PCR was the method, and the copy in TCRdb shows in-frame clones only, minus some. Among more than 350,000 clones listed, roughly 90% were seen once. The chain links TRBV28 to TRBJ2-7, with 8 bases lining up with TRBD2. Sequenced material: PBMCs or T cells enriched from blood (not recorded which). The source of this sequence is a woman aged 18-29 years who had been exposed to COVID-19. The chain's CDR3 is CASRRGGESYEQYF. DNA for the CDR3: TGTGCCAGCAGACGGGGGGGAGAGAGTTACGAGCAGTACTTC.